This T cell receptor (beta chain) was recovered during a study of blood T cell repertoires in COVID-19. Study as a whole: Collection of acute and convalescent COVID-19 samples took place in the United States, Italy and Spain.

Participants were aged 18 to 89 years from around 26 US areas. Exposed enrollees had met someone with a PCR-confirmed or clinician-diagnosed COVID-19 case at some point within the 2 weeks before study entry. As originally analysed: Amplification of reference gene primers provided the estimated nucleated cell counts. TCRdb's copy holds only in-frame clones and misses some; the assay was immunoSEQ multiplex PCR. V and J calls and clone size come straight from that table; D and trimming were deduced from the DNA. The table lists around 400,000 clones, approximately 90% of them singletons. This CDR3 spans 14 amino acids. V lost 7 bases, J lost 0 bases, and 7 bases stayed unmatched. Germline V gene data show CDR1 as SQVTM and CDR2 as ANQGSEA.

This chain connects TRBV29-1 to TRBJ2-3, with 7 bases lining up with TRBD1. Sequenced sample: PBMCs or T cells enriched from blood (not recorded which). The sequence was collected from a woman aged 35 to 49 who had been exposed to COVID-19. CDR3 DNA: TGCAGCGCCGCTCGGACAGGTAGCACAGATACGCAGTATTTT. This encodes CSAARTGSTDTQYF.